This T cell receptor beta chain was obtained from a study of T cells in women clearing cervical HPV infection. Measured with immunoSEQ multiplex PCR; TCRdb has only the in-frame clones, and not every one. The sample yields under 50,000 clones, of which the top ten take up under 8.5%. Cervical HPV DNA detected by MY09/MY11 PCR, typed by dot-blot. Trimming pared 8 bases from V and 1 base from J, leaving 20 bases between. The CDR3 has 16 residues. Germline CDR1 SNHLY, CDR2 FYNNEI. Turning to this clone: Its specificity is unknown. Read coverage stops 3 residues before the CDR3 terminus; the germline J gene supplies the remainder.

Overall study results and limits: CIN3+ cases had significantly higher TCR repertoire richness than controls, but evenness did not differ.

The rearrangement uses TRBV2 and TRBJ1-2; tentatively, D is TRBD1 (6 bases). The sequenced material came from blood buffy coat. The sequence was collected from a woman between 18 and 69 years old with a cervical HPV16 infection that either progressed to CIN3+ or cleared (not recorded which). The chain's CDR3 is CASEQGTQLSNYGYTF. The sequenced part of the CDR3 DNA is TGTGCCAGCGAACAGGGTACCCAACTTAGTAACTATGGC. The full variable domain, completed using reference TRBV2 and TRBJ1-2, is EPEVTQTPSHQVTQMGQEVILRCVPISNHLYFYWYRQILGQKVEFLVSFYNNEISEKSEIFDDQFSVERPDGSNFTLKIRSTKLEDSAMYFCASEQGTQLSNYGYTFGSGTRLTVV.